The 28 T cell receptor beta chains reported below all come from one sample, sequenced in a study of control samples from healthy donors and cancer patients. Assay: immunoSEQ multiplex PCR; the TCRdb copy retains only in-frame clones and omits some. The profile shows tens of thousands of clones, approximately 84% of them singletons. Sequenced sample: blood. The receptors shown here come from a woman between 50 and 59 years old in good health.

The V call is TRBV28, the J call TRBJ1-2; D unclear. This CDR3 is built from 15 residues. Between the trimmed V and J ends, which lost 6 bases and 2 bases, there was a span of 16 bases. Germline V gene sequence: CDR1 MDHEN, CDR2 SYDVKM. The chain's CDR3 is CASRPSGRMNYGYTF. The CDR3 DNA sequence: TGTGCCAGCAGACCCAGTGGACGGATGAACTATGGCTACACCTTC.

The rearrangement links TRBV27 to TRBJ1-2; D remains unclear. The V end was cut by 0 bases, the J end by 2 bases, with 10 bases between. The V gene's germline CDR1 is MNHEY and CDR2 SMNVEV (reference sequence). This CDR3 spans 15 amino acids. This chain's CDR3 is CASSLSGVQNYGYTF. The DNA of the CDR3 is TGTGCCAGCAGTTTATCCGGGGTCCAAAACTATGGCTACACCTTC.

The chain uses TRBV11-2 and TRBJ1-2; unclear D gene. V was cut by 0 bases and J by 4 bases, with 6 bases left in between. This CDR3 has 13 residues. Per the germline V gene, CDR1 is SGHAT and CDR2 is FQNNGV. CDR3 in amino acids: CASSLDRGYGYTF. The CDR3 DNA reads TGTGCCAGCAGCTTAGATCGGGGCTATGGCTACACCTTC.

This clone was detected only a few times. The V and J genes are TRBV5-8 and TRBJ2-7, with D hard to call. Germline V CDR1 and CDR2: SGHTS, YDEGEE. This CDR3 spans 12 amino acids. Trimming cost V 1 base and J 4 bases, with 6 bases left between them. As DNA, the CDR3 is TGTGCCAGCAGCTTGTTTTCATACGAGCAGTACTTC. Its protein product is CASSLFSYEQYF. The full variable domain, in which reference TRBV5-8 and TRBJ2-7 provide the parts outside the CDR3, is EAGVTQSPTHLIKTRGQQATLRCSPISGHTSVYWYQQALGLGLQFLLWYDEGEERNRGNFPPRFSGRQFPNYSSELNVNALELEDSALYLCASSLFSYEQYFGPGTRLTVT.

The V call is TRBV30, the J call TRBJ2-1; 9 nucleotides agree with TRBD1. The CDR3 consists of 14 residues. J was trimmed by 7 bases and V by 2 bases; bases with no gene match: 6. The germline V gene has CDR1 GTSNPN and CDR2 SVGIG (reference sequence). CDR3 sequence reads: CAWSPGQGWNEQFF. In nucleotides, the CDR3 is TGTGCCTGGAGTCCGGGACAGGGATGGAATGAGCAGTTCTTC.

The chain has TRBV27 and TRBJ2-1; tentatively, D is TRBD1 or TRBD2 (5 bases each). Germline lookup yields CDR1 MNHEY and CDR2 SMNVEV (reference sequence). Deletions cut 0 bases from V and 5 bases from J, with 20 bases between. The CDR3 is 18 amino acids. The CDR3 loop reads CASSLSGILPLGDNEQFF. DNA of the CDR3: TGTGCCAGCAGTTTATCGGGGATACTACCCCTGGGGGACAATGAGCAGTTCTTC.

This clone was seen a single time. V usage is TRBV6-6 and J usage is TRBJ2-7; TRBD2 matches 8 bases. The CDR3 totals 13 residues. Losses at the gene ends were 8 bases for V and 4 bases for J; bases not matched to a gene: 7. Germline loops: CDR1 MNHNY, CDR2 SVGAGI (reference sequence). CDR3 region: CASFEREGYEQYF. The CDR3, as DNA: TGTGCCAGCTTTGAACGGGAGGGGTACGAGCAGTACTTC.

The chain links TRBV7-3 to TRBJ2-5, with 10 bases aligning to TRBD2. Germline V lookup: CDR1 SGHTA, CDR2 FQGTGA. The trim removed 5 bases at V and 1 base at J, leaving 10 bases unmatched. The CDR3 covers 17 residues. CDR3 bases: TGTGCCAGCAGCCGAGGGGGGAGCGGGAGGGTCCAAGAGACCCAGTACTTC. It is translated as CASSRGGSGRVQETQYF.

This clone has a handful of counts. V gene TRBV19 combines with J gene TRBJ1-5; unclear D gene. V dropped 4 bases and J dropped 6 bases, with 10 bases sitting between them. From germline, CDR1 is LNHDA and CDR2 SQIVND (reference sequence). The CDR3 length is 13 residues. The chain's CDR3 is CASSTAVGQPQHF. CDR3 DNA: TGTGCCAGTAGTACGGCAGTCGGTCAGCCCCAGCATTTT.

The genes are TRBV12-3 or TRBV12-4 and TRBJ1-2; no clear D gene. The V end was cut by 3 bases, the J end by 4 bases, with 9 bases between. There are 13 residues in the CDR3. DNA of the CDR3: TGTGCCAGCAGTTTTAGGGCAGCCTATGGCTACACCTTC. Its translation: CASSFRAAYGYTF.

The chain has TRBV6-5 and TRBJ1-5; D remains unclear. The V gene's germline CDR1 is MNHEY and CDR2 SVGAGI. The CDR3 spans 13 residues. Trimming cost V 5 bases and J 3 bases, with 8 bases left between them. CDR3 sequence: CASSRQVNQPQHF. The DNA for the CDR3 is TGTGCCAGCAGTAGGCAGGTCAATCAGCCCCAGCATTTT.

This chain links TRBV7-9 with TRBJ2-7, with D tentatively TRBD1 (5 bases). Germline assignment: CDR1 SEHNR and CDR2 FQNEAQ (reference sequence). The CDR3 is made up of 13 amino acids. The ends were cut back, 1 base at V and 3 bases at J, with 7 bases in the middle. CDR3 nucleotide sequence: TGTGCCAGCAGCTTAGGACAGAACTACGAGCAGTACTTC. Translation: CASSLGQNYEQYF. Using reference TRBV7-9 and TRBJ2-7 for the parts outside the CDR3, the full variable domain is DTGVSQNPRHKITKRGQNVTFRCDPISEHNRLYWYRQTLGQGPEFLTYFQNEAQLEKSRLLSDRFSAERPKGSFSTLEIQRTEQGDSAMYLCASSLGQNYEQYFGPGTRLTVT.

This chain joins TRBV9 and TRBJ1-5, with D possibly TRBD1 on 5 matching bases. Germline CDR1 is SGDLS and CDR2 is YYNGEE. Trimming took 4 bases from V and 6 from J, leaving 14 bases between them. This CDR3 is built from 14 residues. The CDR3 sequence: CASSPFGGGQPQHF. The CDR3 region has the DNA TGTGCCAGCAGCCCGTTCGGGGGGGGTCAGCCCCAGCATTTT. Full variable domain (rest looked up from reference TRBV9 and TRBJ1-5): DSGVTQTPKHLITATGQRVTLRCSPRSGDLSVYWYQQSLDQGLQFLIQYYNGEERAKGNILERFSAQQFPDLHSELNLSSLELGDSALYFCASSPFGGGQPQHFGDGTRLSIL.

The rearrangement joins TRBV18 to TRBJ2-3; 10 positions agree with TRBD2. The junction had 12 bases not matched to a gene; V was cut back by 3 bases and J by 3 bases. Germline CDR1 KGHSH, CDR2 LQKENI. The CDR3 covers 18 residues. CDR3 loop: CASSPFELAGEVTDTQYF. The CDR3 nucleotides are TGTGCCAGCTCACCGTTTGAGCTAGCGGGAGAGGTGACAGATACGCAGTATTTT.

In this sample, this clone turned up once. V usage is TRBV6-7 and J usage is TRBJ1-1; the match to TRBD1 covers 10 bases. TRBV6-7 is treated as an ORF (open reading frame) with a function not yet certain. There are 13 residues in the CDR3. V lost 6 bases, J lost 5 bases, and 3 bases stayed unmatched. CDR3 residues: CASRRTGGTEAFF. In DNA form, the CDR3 reads TGTGCCAGCAGAAGGACAGGGGGGACTGAAGCTTTCTTT.

The chain combines TRBV9 with TRBJ1-1; 7 bases line up with TRBD1. The length of the CDR3 is 14 residues. V lost 0 bases to trimming and J lost 4 bases; unmatched junction nucleotides: 3. The V gene's germline CDR1 is SGDLS and CDR2 YYNGEE. The CDR3 region is CASSVDQGGTEAFF. CDR3 nucleotide sequence: TGTGCCAGCAGCGTAGATCAGGGGGGCACTGAAGCTTTCTTT.

The J gene is TRBJ1-2, the V gene TRBV9, with TRBD1 identical over 7 bases. V dropped 3 bases and J dropped 8; count of bases not matched to a gene: 13. Germline CDR1 is SGDLS and CDR2 is YYNGEE. There are 15 residues in the CDR3. This CDR3 reads CASSEYPGTAAGYTF. CDR3 nucleotides: TGTGCCAGCAGCGAGTACCCCGGGACAGCGGCCGGCTACACCTTC.

The chain carries TRBV6-2 or TRBV6-3 and TRBJ2-5, with 7 positions matching TRBD2. The CDR3 extends over 17 amino acids. J lost 5 bases, V lost 5 bases, and 17 bases had no gene match. CDR1 is MNHEY, CDR2 SVGEGT, per germline. The CDR3 is CASSGPSGRSGTETQYF. CDR3 coding DNA: TGTGCCAGCAGTGGGCCTAGCGGTCGGTCCGGGACTGAGACCCAGTACTTC.

V is TRBV27 and J is TRBJ2-7; maybe TRBD2 (6 bases). This CDR3 is built from 13 residues. Trimming stripped 2 bases from V and 7 bases from J, with 12 bases between. Looked up from germline, CDR1 is MNHEY and CDR2 is SMNVEV (reference sequence). For the CDR3, the DNA is TGTGCCAGCAGTTTACGGGCTAGCGCAGAGCAGTACTTC. Protein: CASSLRASAEQYF.

The chain has TRBV12-5 and TRBJ2-2; tentatively, D is TRBD1 (5 bases). V gave up 5 bases and J gave up 6 bases, with 10 bases separating them. From germline, CDR1 is LGHNT and CDR2 FRNRAP. The CDR3 runs 13 residues. CDR3 DNA: TGTGCTAGTGGTGTCAGGGCTTCCGGGGAGCTGTTTTTT. Its protein is CASGVRASGELFF.

V gene TRBV21-1 combines with J gene TRBJ1-4. TRBV21-1 is deemed a pseudogene. The CDR3 runs 13 residues. The CDR3 DNA reads as TGTGCCAGCAGCAAAGGTCCCGGAGGAAAACTGTTTTTT. Translating it yields CASSKGPGGKLFF.

V usage is TRBV5-4 and J usage is TRBJ2-7; TRBD2 aligns across 8 bases. The germline CDR1 and CDR2 sequences are SGHNT and YYREEE (reference sequence). V gave up 4 bases and J gave up 1 base; unmatched junction bases: 7. This CDR3 is built from 15 residues. DNA of the CDR3: TGTGCCAGCAGCCCGTCTAGCGGGTCGTCCTACGAGCAGTACTTC. This sequence encodes CASSPSSGSSYEQYF.

The chain carries TRBV15 and TRBJ2-1; D tentatively fits TRBD1 or TRBD2 (5 bases each). CDR3 length equals 14 residues. The germline gives CDR1 LNHNV, CDR2 YYDKDF (reference sequence). Trimming removed 8 bases from V and 1 base from J, with 12 bases in between. CDR3 residues: CATQRGPSYNEQFF. As DNA, the CDR3 is TGTGCCACCCAAAGGGGACCATCCTACAATGAGCAGTTCTTC.

The gene calls are TRBV7-8 and TRBJ1-3; TRBD1 is a possible D gene (5 bases). The CDR3 length is 17 residues. CDR1 is SGHVS and CDR2 is FQNEAQ in the germline V gene. V lost 3 bases and J 0 bases, leaving 15 bases between the germline ends. CDR3 protein: CASSFPARGISGNTIYF. The DNA for the CDR3 is TGTGCCAGCAGCTTCCCCGCGCGGGGGATCTCTGGAAACACCATATATTTT. Full variable domain (remainder filled in from reference TRBV7-8 and TRBJ1-3): GAGVSQSPRYKVAKRGQDVALRCDPISGHVSLFWYQQALGQGPEFLTYFQNEAQLDKSGLPSDRFFAERPEGSVSTLKIQRTQQEDSAVYLCASSFPARGISGNTIYFGEGSWLTVV.

This chain's CDR3 is CASGPPGQSSGNTIYF. As DNA, the CDR3 is TGTGCCAGCGGACCCCCCGGACAGAGCTCTGGAAACACCATATATTTT. V and J are TRBV9 and TRBJ1-3, with D perhaps TRBD1 (6 bases). Germline CDR1 and CDR2: SGDLS and YYNGEE. The CDR3 covers 16 residues. V lost 7 bases and J 0 bases, leaving 17 bases between the germline ends.

This clone has a single count. The genes are TRBV11-2 and TRBJ2-6; D is possibly TRBD1 (5 bases). Trimming stripped 4 bases from V and 0 bases from J, with 7 bases between. The germline gives CDR1 SGHAT, CDR2 FQNNGV. This CDR3 is 15 amino acids long. The CDR3 loop reads CASSSTASGANVLTF. CDR3 in DNA: TGTGCCAGCAGCTCGACAGCCTCTGGGGCCAACGTCCTGACTTTC.

This clone was observed a handful of times. The rearrangement uses TRBV28 and TRBJ2-1, with a possible D match to TRBD2 (5 bases). Germline loops: CDR1 MDHEN, CDR2 SYDVKM. The CDR3 contains 15 residues. Trimming removed 1 base at V and 4 bases at J, with 11 bases between. As DNA, the CDR3 is TGTGCCAGCAGTTTATCGGGGAGACCATACAATGAGCAGTTCTTC. It specifies CASSLSGRPYNEQFF.

V gene TRBV28 combines with J gene TRBJ2-3, with D uncertain. The CDR3 consists of 17 residues. V was pared by 6 bases and J by 1 base, with 20 bases between. Germline V lookup: CDR1 MDHEN, CDR2 SYDVKM. In DNA, the CDR3 is TGTGCCAGCAGCTATATTAATACGGGCCTCGGCACAGATACGCAGTATTTT. Its translation is CASSYINTGLGTDTQYF.